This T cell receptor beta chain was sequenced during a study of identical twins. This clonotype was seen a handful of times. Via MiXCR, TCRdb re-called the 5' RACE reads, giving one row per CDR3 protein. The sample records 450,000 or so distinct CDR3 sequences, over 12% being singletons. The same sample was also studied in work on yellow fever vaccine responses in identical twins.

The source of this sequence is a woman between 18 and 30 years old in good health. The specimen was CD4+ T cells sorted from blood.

CDR3 DNA sequence: TGCGCCAGCAGCCAAGCACTAGGGTATGAGCAGTTCTTC. This encodes CASSQALGYEQFF. This chain uses TRBV4-1 with TRBJ2-1, with D perhaps matching TRBD2 (5 bases). Trimming took off 1 base at V and 8 bases at J, with 9 bases between the two ends. The CDR3 runs 13 residues. Per germline, CDR1 MGHRA and CDR2 YSYEKL.